This TCR beta chain was documented in a study of long-term antiretroviral therapy in people with HIV. Study overall: The 2015 immediate-ART recommendation was preceded by the earliest samples by about a decade. Study-wide results and limits: Repertoires from HIV showed CDR3 length ranges narrower than those of controls. With ART, diversity went up but was still lower than in transplant donor controls.

There was at least one pre-ART PBMC sample for each donor, plus at least two post-ART PBMC samples. The assay, immunoSEQ v3.0, was run at survey level. The table came from immunoSEQ multiplex PCR; TCRdb's copy has only in-frame clones and leaves some out. Of around 22,000 clones in the sample, roughly 84% were seen once. The CDR3 loop spans 15 amino acids. The V gene lost 2 bases and the J gene lost 1 base, with 8 bases spanning the gap. CDR1 and CDR2 (germline): SGHTA, FQGTGA. This clone was counted a few times. Its antigen is currently unknown. Sequenced here: unsorted PBMCs, sampled 0.1 years before starting antiretroviral therapy. The V gene is TRBV7-3, the J gene TRBJ2-2, with D tentatively TRBD1 or TRBD2 (5 bases each). The receptor was isolated from a man in his late teens or twenties with HIV. DNA for the CDR3: TGTGCCAGCAGCTTAGGGACGGTGAACACCGGGGAGCTGTTTTTT. It encodes CASSLGTVNTGELFF.